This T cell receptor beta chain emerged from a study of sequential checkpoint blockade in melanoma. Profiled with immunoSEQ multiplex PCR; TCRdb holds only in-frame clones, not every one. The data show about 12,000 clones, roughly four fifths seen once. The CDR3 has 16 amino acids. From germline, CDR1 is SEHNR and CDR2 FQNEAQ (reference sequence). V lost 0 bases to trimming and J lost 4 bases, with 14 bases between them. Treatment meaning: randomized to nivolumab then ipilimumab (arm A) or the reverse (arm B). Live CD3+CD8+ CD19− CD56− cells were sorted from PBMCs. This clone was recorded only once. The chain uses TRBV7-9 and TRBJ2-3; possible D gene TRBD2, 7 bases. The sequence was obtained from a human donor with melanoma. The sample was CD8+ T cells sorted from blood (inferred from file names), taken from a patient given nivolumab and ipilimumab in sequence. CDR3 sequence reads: CASSLAGAGASDTQYF. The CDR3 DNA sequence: TGTGCCAGCAGCTTAGCAGGTGCGGGGGCCTCAGATACGCAGTATTTT.